The next 32 T cell receptor beta chains were all read from a single sample in a study of T cell changes during pregnancy in multiple sclerosis. Profiled with immunoSEQ multiplex PCR; TCRdb holds only in-frame clones, not every one. The data hold tens of thousands of clones, with 80% to 95% observed a single time. Sequencing used peripheral blood, obtained before pregnancy. The receptors here all came from a female donor with multiple sclerosis, enrolled in a pregnancy study.

The CDR3 sequence is CASSQDPTLQGGRNQPQHF. Here the CDR3 DNA reads TGTGCCAGCAGCCAAGATCCGACCTTACAGGGGGGTAGGAATCAGCCCCAGCATTTT. The rearrangement joins TRBV4-2 to TRBJ1-5; 8 bases are a match to TRBD1. CDR3 length: 19 residues. CDR1 and CDR2 (germline): LGHNA, YNFKEQ. Losses at the gene ends were 0 bases for V and 4 bases for J; bases not matched to a gene: 14.

The J gene is TRBJ2-7, the V gene TRBV6-5; a weak D match, TRBD2 (5 bases). Germline CDR1 is MNHEY and CDR2 is SVGAGI. Trimming pared 2 bases from V and 3 bases from J, leaving 11 bases between. The CDR3 is made up of 14 amino acids. DNA of the CDR3: TGTGCCAGCAGTTACGGCAGCGGCAACTACGAGCAGTACTTC. Translation gives CASSYGSGNYEQYF.

This sequence joins TRBV5-1 and TRBJ1-2; D uncertain. CDR1 SGHRS and CDR2 YFSETQ come from the germline V gene. CDR3 length: 13 amino acids. Trimming stripped 2 bases from V and 3 bases from J, with 8 bases between. CDR3 sequence (DNA): TGCGCCAGCAGCTTAGCCGTGCACTATGGCTACACCTTC. Translated: CASSLAVHYGYTF.

The chain couples TRBV5-4 to TRBJ2-5; 8 nucleotides match TRBD2. The V and J ends lost 1 base and 5 bases, in that order; junction bases with no gene match: 7. The CDR3 contains 15 residues. CDR1 is SGHNT and CDR2 is YYREEE in the germline V gene (reference sequence). This chain's CDR3 is CASSLPGGAEETQYF. The CDR3 bases are TGTGCCAGCAGCTTGCCCGGGGGGGCGGAGGAGACCCAGTACTTC.

J is TRBJ2-7 and V is TRBV30, with 11 bases that match TRBD2. Per the germline V gene, CDR1 is GTSNPN and CDR2 is SVGIG (reference sequence). V shed 3 bases and J 4 bases; nucleotides not matched to a gene: 5. CDR3 length: 14 amino acids. The CDR3 protein is CAWRPGLAVYEQYF. For the CDR3, the DNA is TGTGCCTGGAGGCCGGGACTAGCGGTTTACGAGCAGTACTTC.

The CDR3 sequence: CASRENPYGYTF. CDR3 DNA: TGTGCCAGCCGCGAAAACCCCTATGGCTACACCTTC. The chain couples TRBV6-1 to TRBJ1-2; the D is unclear. This CDR3 spans 12 amino acids. V gave up 8 bases and J gave up 4 bases, with 11 bases separating them. Germline CDR1 and CDR2: MNHNS and SASEGT.

V and J are TRBV5-1 and TRBJ2-6, with 11 bases fitting TRBD1. Per the germline V gene, CDR1 is SGHRS and CDR2 is YFSETQ. The J segment lost 1 base and the V segment lost 3 bases, leaving 3 bases of the junction unmatched. This CDR3 region has 17 residues. Written as DNA, the CDR3 is TGCGCCAGCAGCTCCGGGACAGGGGGATCTGGGGCCAACGTCCTGACTTTC. This gives the protein CASSSGTGGSGANVLTF.

V and J are TRBV9 and TRBJ2-5; 10 bases fit TRBD2. Germline V gene data show CDR1 as SGDLS and CDR2 as YYNGEE. The CDR3 covers 15 residues. After removal of 0 bases from V and 3 bases from J, the junction contained 2 bases not matched to a gene. The DNA of the CDR3 is TGTGCCAGCAGCGTAGCTCTAGCGGGGGAAGAGACCCAGTACTTC. Encoded protein: CASSVALAGEETQYF.

The chain recombines TRBV2 with TRBJ2-1; D gene uncertain. CDR3 length equals 15 residues. V lost 8 bases and J lost 0, with 14 bases in between. Germline V gives CDR1 SNHLY, CDR2 FYNNEI. CDR3 nucleotides: TGTGCCAGCGCGCCCACGGCTAGCTCCTACAATGAGCAGTTCTTC. Its protein is CASAPTASSYNEQFF.

The rearrangement joins TRBV19 to TRBJ2-7; 7 bases align to TRBD2. Germline CDR1 is LNHDA and CDR2 is SQIVND (reference sequence). The CDR3 extends over 14 amino acids. V lost 3 bases, J lost 2 bases, and 4 bases stayed unmatched. The CDR3 nucleotides read TGTGCCAGTAGTATCATAGCGGGCACCTACGAGCAGTACTTC. Amino acid sequence: CASSIIAGTYEQYF. Full variable domain (rest looked up from reference TRBV19 and TRBJ2-7): DGGITQSPKYLFRKEGQNVTLSCEQNLNHDAMYWYRQDPGQGLRLIYYSQIVNDFQKGDIAEGYSVSREKKESFPLTVTSAQKNPTAFYLCASSIIAGTYEQYFGPGTRLTVT.

The chain is built from TRBV5-1 and TRBJ1-1; TRBD1 matches 8 bases. The CDR3 has 18 residues. Germline assignment: CDR1 SGHRS and CDR2 YFSETQ. J lost 5 bases, V lost 6 bases, and 21 bases had no gene match. The CDR3 here is CASTLRTAGGPGRTEAFF. Written as DNA, the CDR3 is TGCGCCAGCACCCTACGGACCGCAGGGGGCCCCGGAAGGACTGAAGCTTTCTTT.

This clone was found a few times. This chain joins TRBV10-1 and TRBJ2-7; the match to TRBD1 covers 7 bases. This CDR3 contains 14 residues. V shed 3 bases and J 3 bases; nucleotides not matched to a gene: 5. Per the germline V gene, CDR1 is WNHNN and CDR2 is SYGVQD (reference sequence). CDR3 residues: CASSDGPGGYEQYF. The DNA for the CDR3 is TGCGCCAGCAGTGATGGGCCAGGGGGCTACGAGCAGTACTTC.

The chain couples TRBV7-9 to TRBJ1-1; unclear D gene. CDR1 is SEHNR and CDR2 is FQNEAQ in the germline V gene (reference sequence). This CDR3 has 17 amino acids. Trimming removed 4 bases from V and 1 base from J, with 19 bases in between. CDR3 amino acids: CASSSSRKEDTNTEAFF. DNA for the CDR3: TGTGCCAGCAGCTCCTCCCGAAAGGAAGACACGAACACTGAAGCTTTCTTT.

The chain employs TRBV14 and TRBJ1-1; D is uncertain. Germline CDR1 SGHDN, CDR2 FVKESK. This CDR3 spans 12 amino acids. V dropped 2 bases and J dropped 8 bases, with 9 bases sitting between them. The CDR3: CASSQMSPEAFF. Here the CDR3 DNA reads TGTGCCAGCAGCCAAATGAGCCCAGAAGCTTTCTTT.

This chain links TRBV7-2 with TRBJ2-7; 10 bases align to TRBD1. The germline V gene encodes CDR1 SGHTA and CDR2 FQGNSA. V gave up 5 bases and J gave up 4 bases; unmatched junction bases: 8. The CDR3 spans 15 residues. In DNA form, the CDR3 reads TGTGCCAGCAGCCGCGCCGGGACAGGGGTATACGAGCAGTACTTC. Translated, it gives CASSRAGTGVYEQYF.

The V gene is TRBV5-4, the J gene TRBJ2-7; D is perhaps TRBD2 (5 bases). Trimming took off 0 bases at V and 0 bases at J, with 10 bases between the two ends. CDR3 length: 15 amino acids. Per germline, CDR1 SGHNT and CDR2 YYREEE (reference sequence). The CDR3 DNA reads TGTGCCAGCAGCTTGGTGGGCAGCGGCTCCTACGAGCAGTACTTC. Its protein is CASSLVGSGSYEQYF.

The chain employs TRBV11-2 and TRBJ2-2; D remains unclear. CDR1 and CDR2 from the germline V gene are SGHAT and FQNNGV. V was cut by 3 bases and J by 0 bases, with 5 bases left in between. The CDR3 consists of 14 residues. DNA of the CDR3: TGTGCCAGCAGCTTCCGGGCGAACACCGGGGAGCTGTTTTTT. Translated, it gives CASSFRANTGELFF.

CDR3 bases: TGTGCCAGCAGCCACGGGGGGGACAATGAGCAGTTCTTC. Its protein product is CASSHGGDNEQFF. The chain has TRBV7-6 and TRBJ2-1; 8 bases are shared with TRBD2. The ends lost 5 bases at V and 5 bases at J; junction bases unmatched: 2. This CDR3 has 13 residues. Germline V lookup: CDR1 SGHVS, CDR2 FNYEAQ.

This chain joins TRBV15 and TRBJ2-7, with D unresolved. This CDR3 spans 12 amino acids. V dropped 0 bases and J dropped 7 bases, with 7 bases sitting between them. From germline, CDR1 is LNHNV and CDR2 YYDKDF (reference sequence). The CDR3 here is CATSRDQYEQYF. The CDR3 bases are TGTGCCACCAGCAGAGATCAGTATGAGCAGTACTTC. The entire variable domain, with the rest obtained from reference TRBV15 and TRBJ2-7, is as follows: DAMVIQNPRYQVTQFGKPVTLSCSQTLNHNVMYWYQQKSSQAPKLLFHYYDKDFNNEADTPDNFQSRRPNTSFCFLDIRSPGLGDTAMYLCATSRDQYEQYFGPGTRLTVT.

V gene TRBV19 combines with J gene TRBJ2-7; 8 nucleotides align to TRBD2. CDR1 and CDR2 (germline): LNHDA, SQIVND (reference sequence). This CDR3 contains 14 residues. J lost 5 bases, V lost 2 bases, and 5 bases had no gene match. This chain's CDR3 is CASSISGRVNEQYF. The CDR3 DNA is TGTGCCAGTAGTATAAGCGGGAGAGTGAACGAGCAGTACTTC.

This clone was detected once. The chain combines TRBV9 with TRBJ2-3, with a weak D call TRBD1 (6 bases). The CDR3 runs 16 residues. Germline CDR1 is SGDLS and CDR2 is YYNGEE. With 3 bases removed from V and 4 bases from J, the gap between germline ends came to 18 bases. This CDR3 reads CASSEVQGFLPDTQYF. CDR3 nucleotide sequence: TGTGCCAGCAGCGAAGTACAGGGATTCCTCCCAGATACGCAGTATTTT.

This clone was found a few times. The chain is built from TRBV19 and TRBJ1-1; weak D call: TRBD1 (5 bases). The V gene's germline CDR1 is LNHDA and CDR2 SQIVND (reference sequence). V was pared by 6 bases and J by 6 bases, with 17 bases between. This CDR3 comprises 14 residues. The CDR3 loop reads CASRTRALSAEAFF. Written as DNA, the CDR3 is TGTGCCAGTAGGACCAGGGCATTAAGCGCTGAAGCTTTCTTT.

This chain links TRBV25-1 with TRBJ1-3; D is perhaps TRBD1 (5 bases). The CDR3 is 16 amino acids. V dropped 3 bases and J dropped 0 bases, with 12 bases sitting between them. Germline CDR1 reads MGHDK; CDR2 reads SYGVNS. CDR3 sequence reads: CASSDPPGNSGNTIYF. The CDR3 nucleotides read TGTGCCAGCAGTGACCCACCAGGGAACTCTGGAAACACCATATATTTT.

This chain uses TRBV5-1 with TRBJ2-7; maybe TRBD2 (5 bases). The CDR3 has 14 residues. V was trimmed by 6 bases and J by 0 bases, leaving 13 bases between them. Germline assignment: CDR1 SGHRS and CDR2 YFSETQ. CDR3 in DNA: TGCGCCAGCACGGGTGGGGAGAGCTCCTACGAGCAGTACTTC. It encodes CASTGGESSYEQYF.

V usage is TRBV6-5 and J usage is TRBJ1-3, with unresolved D. The CDR3 sequence is 13 residues long. Germline-derived CDR1 and CDR2 are MNHEY and SVGAGI. The ends were cut back, 8 bases at V and 0 bases at J, with 8 bases in the middle. The chain's CDR3 is CASWRSSGNTIYF. CDR3 DNA sequence: TGTGCCAGCTGGCGGAGCTCTGGAAACACCATATATTTT.

The chain has TRBV10-3 and TRBJ2-5; TRBD2 matches at 9 bases. The CDR3 loop spans 17 amino acids. Germline V lookup: CDR1 ENHRY, CDR2 SYGVKD. V gave up 3 bases and J gave up 5 bases; unmatched junction bases: 13. In DNA form, the CDR3 reads TGTGCCATCAGTGACTCCCTTCGCGGGGGGGCCGGGGAGACCCAGTACTTC. This codes for CAISDSLRGGAGETQYF.

As DNA, the CDR3 is TGCGCCAGCAGCGTCCAAAGGGGGTATGGCTACACCTTC. Its protein is CASSVQRGYGYTF. The J gene is TRBJ1-2, the V gene TRBV4-3; D is perhaps TRBD1 (6 bases). V lost 5 bases, J lost 5 bases, and 12 bases lay in between. This CDR3 has 13 amino acids. Germline CDR1 LGHNA, CDR2 YSLEER.

The CDR3, as DNA: TGTGCCAGTAGTGAGGGGAGGGCAAACTATGGCTACACCTTC. It yields the protein CASSEGRANYGYTF. The rearrangement uses TRBV19 and TRBJ1-2; D may be TRBD1 (5 bases). Germline values: CDR1 LNHDA, CDR2 SQIVND (reference sequence). Deletions cut 5 bases from V and 2 bases from J, with 12 bases between. CDR3 length: 14 amino acids.

V usage is TRBV29-1 and J usage is TRBJ2-3; TRBD1 aligns across 8 bases. CDR1 is SQVTM, CDR2 ANQGSEA, per germline. Losses at the gene ends were 6 bases for V and 3 bases for J; bases not matched to a gene: 8. The CDR3 totals 14 residues. CDR3 sequence (DNA): TGCAGCGTGACGGACAGGGCATGGACAGATACGCAGTATTTT. Translation: CSVTDRAWTDTQYF.

The chain uses TRBV7-2 and TRBJ1-1, with 12 bases fitting TRBD1. CDR1 and CDR2 from the germline V gene are SGHTA and FQGNSA. This CDR3 has 16 residues. V dropped 5 bases and J dropped 6; count of bases not matched to a gene: 10. The CDR3 DNA follows: TGTGCCAGCAGCGGACCCGGGACAGGGGGCTTGGCTGAAGCTTTCTTT. It translates to CASSGPGTGGLAEAFF.

This clone was seen only once. The chain couples TRBV27 to TRBJ1-2; 7 bases align to TRBD1. This CDR3 is built from 15 residues. The germline gives CDR1 MNHEY, CDR2 SMNVEV (reference sequence). J gave up 4 bases and V 5 bases, and 10 bases lay outside the gene matches. The CDR3 region has the DNA TGTGCCAGCAGTGATGATCCCCGGGACAGCTATGGCTACACCTTC. This translates into CASSDDPRDSYGYTF.

The chain joins TRBV27 to TRBJ1-1; a weak D match, TRBD1 (6 bases). From germline, CDR1 is MNHEY and CDR2 SMNVEV (reference sequence). The ends were cut back, 5 bases at V and 6 bases at J, with 13 bases in the middle. The CDR3 sequence is 13 residues long. The CDR3, as DNA: TGTGCCAGCAGTCAGGGGCTTGCCGCTGAAGCTTTCTTT. Translating gives CASSQGLAAEAFF.